This T cell receptor (beta chain) was documented in a study of cytomegalovirus exposure and HLA in healthy donors. The study, taken as a whole, reports: Most TCR sequences proved rare, with some public TCRs found in many donors. Specificity for CMV antigens was confirmed in vitro for a few of the CMV-associated chains. The classifier reportedly diagnosed cytomegalovirus status with high sensitivity and specificity.

Germline V lookup: CDR1 MDHEN, CDR2 SYDVKM. Trimming cost V 5 bases and J 6 bases, with 13 bases left between them. This CDR3 has 14 residues. It was with 60 Vbeta and 13 Jbeta primers that the PCR ran. Measured with immunoSEQ multiplex PCR; TCRdb has only the in-frame clones, and not every one. This table holds about 140,000 clones, approximately 71% found once. Regarding this clone: Antigen unknown.

V usage is TRBV28 and J usage is TRBJ2-2, with D possibly matching TRBD1 (5 bases). The receptor comes from a man aged 40-50 years in good health and CMV-seronegative. Sequencing was performed on PBMCs. The CDR3, as DNA: TGTGCCAGCAGTCTACGCCAGGGTGCCGGGGAGCTGTTTTTT. Amino acid sequence: CASSLRQGAGELFF.